Shown below are 7 T cell receptor beta chains from a single sample sequenced in a study of shared clonotypes between healthy human individuals (dated by TCRdb to between 2020 and 2021). The library was built by means of the immunoSEQ multiplex PCR assay. TCRdb carries this immuneACCESS record with in-frame sequences only. Its versions omit some clonotypes, under half of them owing to an unresolved V gene in the studies checked, with the rest unexplained. The sample yields fewer than 500,000 clones; about 79% were counted once. The ten largest clonotypes hold about an eighth of the sample. The sample taken for sequencing was PBMCs. These receptors were obtained from a woman aged 40 to 49 in good health. Some clones in this sample may be carry-over from other donors' samples.

The V and J genes are TRBV2 and TRBJ1-6, with D tentatively TRBD1 (5 bases). This CDR3 has 15 amino acids. Trimming shortened V by 2 bases and J by 7 bases, and 12 bases separated the two germline ends. Germline CDR1 reads SNHLY; CDR2 reads FYNNEI. As DNA, the CDR3 is TGTGCCAGCAGTGAATTACAGAAGGGGAATTCACCCCTCCACTTT. It specifies CASSELQKGNSPLHF.

The chain combines TRBV11-2 with TRBJ2-3, with D perhaps matching TRBD2 (6 bases). CDR1 and CDR2 from the germline V gene are SGHAT and FQNNGV. The V end lost 1 base, the J end lost 2 bases, and 19 bases lay between the germline ends. The CDR3 contains 18 residues. The CDR3 sequence is CASSLGKPRASATDTQYF. The CDR3, as DNA: TGTGCCAGCAGCTTAGGCAAGCCCAGGGCTAGCGCCACAGATACGCAGTATTTT.

V gene TRBV18 combines with J gene TRBJ2-7; D call uncertain. The CDR3 contains 13 residues. Germline CDR1 and CDR2: KGHSH and LQKENI. Trimming removed 3 bases from V and 3 bases from J, with 9 bases in between. The CDR3 region is CASSPEQFYEQYF. The CDR3 coding sequence is TGTGCCAGCTCACCGGAGCAGTTCTACGAGCAGTACTTC.

The CDR3 loop reads CASSLTSGWDNEQFF. The CDR3 nucleotides are TGTGCCAGCAGCCTGACTAGCGGGTGGGACAATGAGCAGTTCTTC. The chain uses TRBV5-4 and TRBJ2-1; TRBD2 matches 10 bases. CDR3 length: 15 amino acids. CDR1 and CDR2 (germline): SGHNT, YYREEE (reference sequence). The V and J ends lost 4 bases and 5 bases, in that order; junction bases with no gene match: 6.

CDR3 nucleotide sequence: TGCGCCAGCAGTTTGCTCGGACAGGGGGATGAAAAACTGTTTTTT. It codes for CASSLLGQGDEKLFF. The genes are TRBV5-1 and TRBJ1-4; the match to TRBD1 covers 10 bases. Germline CDR1 is SGHRS and CDR2 is YFSETQ. There are 15 residues in the CDR3. J gave up 6 bases and V 5 bases, and 7 bases lay outside the gene matches.

This clone was observed a single time. The gene calls are TRBV30 and TRBJ1-2; D gene unclear. V gave up 2 bases and J gave up 2 bases, with 3 bases separating them. Germline V gene sequence: CDR1 GTSNPN, CDR2 SVGIG (reference sequence). This CDR3 comprises 11 residues. CDR3 coding DNA: TGTGCCTGGAGTATGAACTATGGCTACACCTTC. Amino acids: CAWSMNYGYTF.

The rearrangement joins TRBV6-1 to TRBJ1-1; D gene unclear. This CDR3 has 14 amino acids. V was trimmed by 2 bases and J by 7 bases, leaving 14 bases between them. The V gene's germline CDR1 is MNHNS and CDR2 SASEGT. CDR3 protein: CASSERFAAGEAFF. The CDR3 DNA reads as TGTGCCAGCAGTGAAAGGTTTGCCGCAGGTGAAGCTTTCTTT.